This entry lists 27 T cell receptor beta chains sequenced from one sample in a study of shared clonotypes between healthy human individuals. Clones were read by immunoSEQ multiplex PCR, and TCRdb kept only the in-frame ones, dropping some. The sample has 2 million to 2.5 million clones; just under 95% are singletons. The sample taken for sequencing was naive CD4+ T cells from PBMCs. Subset noted: CD45RA+ positively selected. All receptors come from a man aged 18 to 30 in good health. Some clones in this sample may be carry-over from other donors' samples.

The J gene is TRBJ2-2, the V gene TRBV4-1, with D maybe TRBD1 (5 bases). The CDR3 runs to 13 residues. V was pared by 1 base and J by 6 bases, with 6 bases between. The germline V gene encodes CDR1 MGHRA and CDR2 YSYEKL. Here the CDR3 reads CASSQVTAGELFF. The CDR3 region has the DNA TGCGCCAGCAGCCAAGTGACAGCCGGGGAGCTGTTTTTT.

The chain has TRBV7-8 and TRBJ2-7; no clear D gene. CDR3 length equals 14 residues. Germline V gene lookup returns CDR1 SGHVS and CDR2 FQNEAQ. V lost 3 bases to trimming and J lost 0 bases, with 9 bases between them. The CDR3, as DNA: TGTGCCAGCAGCTTCCGGCCGAGCTCCTACGAGCAGTACTTC. Translating it yields CASSFRPSSYEQYF.

This sequence joins TRBV10-3 and TRBJ2-2; tentatively, D is TRBD2 (6 bases). Deletions cut 7 bases from V and 1 base from J, with 22 bases between. Germline V gives CDR1 ENHRY, CDR2 SYGVKD. The CDR3 sequence is 18 residues long. The chain's CDR3 is CAITQGQGGTQNTGELFF. As DNA, the CDR3 is TGTGCCATCACCCAAGGTCAGGGCGGGACTCAGAACACCGGGGAGCTGTTTTTT.

The J gene is TRBJ1-4, the V gene TRBV5-6; weak D call: TRBD1 (5 bases). The germline V gene has CDR1 SGHDT and CDR2 YYEEEE. Trimming took off 0 bases at V and 7 bases at J, with 13 bases between the two ends. CDR3 length: 15 amino acids. CDR3 DNA sequence: TGTGCCAGCAGCTTGGATGCACCCGGGGGTGAAAAACTGTTTTTT. This translates into CASSLDAPGGEKLFF.

The gene calls are TRBV30 and TRBJ2-5; tentative D call: TRBD2 (5 bases). CDR3 length: 16 residues. V was trimmed by 4 bases and J by 7 bases, leaving 25 bases between them. Per germline, CDR1 GTSNPN and CDR2 SVGIG (reference sequence). CDR3 in amino acids: CAWTSGVALTGGTQYF. The CDR3, as DNA: TGTGCCTGGACATCTGGGGTAGCGCTCACCGGCGGGACCCAGTACTTC.

This chain uses TRBV18 with TRBJ2-7, with TRBD1 matching over 7 bases. Germline V CDR1 and CDR2: KGHSH, LQKENI. Trimming cost V 1 base and J 4 bases; bases outside gene matches: 10. This CDR3 is built from 16 residues. This chain's CDR3 is CASSPLRTGDTYEQYF. As DNA, the CDR3 is TGTGCCAGCTCACCACTCCGGACAGGAGATACTTACGAGCAGTACTTC.

V gene TRBV6-5 combines with J gene TRBJ2-7; 10 bases agree with TRBD2. This CDR3 has 16 residues. After removal of 0 bases from V and 2 bases from J, the junction contained 4 bases not matched to a gene. Germline V gives CDR1 MNHEY, CDR2 SVGAGI. CDR3 nucleotide sequence: TGTGCCAGCAGTTACTCCCTAGCGGGAGCAACCTACGAGCAGTACTTC. Translated, it gives CASSYSLAGATYEQYF.

This chain joins TRBV6-5 and TRBJ1-3; D unclear. This CDR3 region has 15 residues. Germline V gene data show CDR1 as MNHEY and CDR2 as SVGAGI. The V and J ends lost 6 bases and 0 bases respectively, with 12 bases between them. CDR3 residues: CASRLDSSSGNTIYF. The CDR3 nucleotides read TGTGCCAGCAGACTGGACTCGAGCTCTGGAAACACCATATATTTT.

The rearrangement links TRBV6-5 to TRBJ2-2; TRBD2 matches at 7 bases. J gave up 4 bases and V 6 bases, and 8 bases lay outside the gene matches. Germline lookup yields CDR1 MNHEY and CDR2 SVGAGI. This CDR3 is 15 amino acids long. The CDR3 spells CASSLRGSGTGELFF. In nucleotides, the CDR3 is TGTGCCAGCAGCCTCCGCGGGAGTGGCACCGGGGAGCTGTTTTTT.

This chain connects TRBV29-1 to TRBJ2-7; D is ambiguous. The CDR3 is made up of 13 amino acids. V was clipped by 5 bases and J by 3 bases, with 14 bases between them. Germline values: CDR1 SQVTM, CDR2 ANQGSEA. The CDR3 protein is CSVSLGRLYEQYF. The CDR3 DNA is TGCAGCGTTTCCCTTGGACGGCTCTACGAGCAGTACTTC.

This chain joins TRBV28 and TRBJ2-7; TRBD2 aligns across 10 bases. This CDR3 is 14 amino acids long. Germline CDR1 reads MDHEN; CDR2 reads SYDVKM. V trimming: 2 bases; J trimming: 8 bases; junction bases outside the gene matches: 6. Written as DNA, the CDR3 is TGTGCCAGCAGTTTAGAGCGGGAGGGCCCTCAGCAGTACTTC. Its protein is CASSLEREGPQQYF.

The CDR3 bases are TGCAGCGTTGAGTCTCATCAGGGCAATTCACCCCTCCACTTT. Amino acids: CSVESHQGNSPLHF. The genes are TRBV29-1 and TRBJ1-6; weak D call: TRBD1 (5 bases). This CDR3 is built from 14 residues. V lost 3 bases and J 7 bases, leaving 13 bases between the germline ends. The germline V gene encodes CDR1 SQVTM and CDR2 ANQGSEA.

The chain has TRBV28 and TRBJ2-7, with D perhaps assigned TRBD1 or TRBD2 (6 bases each). CDR3 length equals 16 residues. Germline CDR1 and CDR2: MDHEN and SYDVKM. V was trimmed by 4 bases and J by 5 bases, leaving 21 bases between them. In DNA, the CDR3 is TGTGCCAGCAGTTCCCCACAGGGTAAGACGGGAGACGAGCAGTACTTC. It is translated as CASSSPQGKTGDEQYF.

This clone is a singleton in its sample. V and J are TRBV5-6 and TRBJ1-4; D is unresolved. CDR1 and CDR2 from the germline V gene are SGHDT and YYEEEE. Trimming cost V 2 bases and J 7 bases, with 12 bases left between them. CDR3 length: 14 residues. CDR3 coding DNA: TGTGCCAGCAGCTTTAGGCCGCTTGGTGAAAAACTGTTTTTT. It specifies CASSFRPLGEKLFF.

The chain joins TRBV2 to TRBJ2-7; 10 bases agree with TRBD2. Germline lookup yields CDR1 SNHLY and CDR2 FYNNEI. V dropped 5 bases and J dropped 3; count of bases not matched to a gene: 7. This CDR3 has 15 residues. This CDR3 is CASSLEAGGSYEQYF. DNA for the CDR3: TGTGCCAGCAGTTTGGAAGCGGGAGGGAGCTACGAGCAGTACTTC.

This chain connects TRBV5-4 to TRBJ2-1; D is undetermined. The germline V gene has CDR1 SGHNT and CDR2 YYREEE (reference sequence). V lost 0 bases, J lost 7 bases, and 8 bases lay in between. The CDR3 sequence is 13 residues long. Written as DNA, the CDR3 is TGTGCCAGCAGCTTGGGGGTTTGGAATGAGCAGTTCTTC. Encoded protein: CASSLGVWNEQFF.

The chain links TRBV4-1 to TRBJ2-5, with D perhaps TRBD1 (6 bases). Germline V CDR1 and CDR2: MGHRA, YSYEKL. The CDR3 consists of 12 residues. Trimming pared 2 bases from V and 9 bases from J, leaving 10 bases between. The CDR3 sequence: CASSQPQGSQYF. For the CDR3, the DNA is TGCGCCAGCAGCCAACCCCAGGGGTCCCAGTACTTC.

V usage is TRBV19 and J usage is TRBJ2-1, with TRBD2 matching over 13 bases. Looked up from germline, CDR1 is LNHDA and CDR2 is SQIVND (reference sequence). Trimming cost V 3 bases and J 8 bases; bases outside gene matches: 7. The CDR3 is 16 residues long. The CDR3 sequence is CASSIRLAGGWDEQFF. The CDR3 DNA reads TGTGCCAGTAGTATTCGACTAGCGGGAGGTTGGGATGAGCAGTTCTTC.

For this clone: The sample has other DNA sequences that encode this CDR3 too. The V gene is TRBV27, the J gene TRBJ2-7; TRBD1 is a possible D gene (5 bases). Germline assignment: CDR1 MNHEY and CDR2 SMNVEV (reference sequence). V was shortened by 0 bases and J by 3 bases, with 12 bases between the two germline ends. The CDR3 is made up of 15 amino acids. DNA of the CDR3: TGTGCCAGCAGTTTATCAGGGCAGGGAAGCTACGAGCAGTACTTC. Its translation: CASSLSGQGSYEQYF.

The chain links TRBV14 to TRBJ2-3; TRBD2 might be the D (5 bases). The CDR3 is made up of 13 amino acids. CDR1 and CDR2 (germline): SGHDN, FVKESK. Trimming stripped 3 bases from V and 8 bases from J, with 12 bases between. CDR3 sequence: CASSQNAGGTQYF. In DNA, the CDR3 is TGTGCCAGCAGCCAGAACGCTGGAGGTACGCAGTATTTT. Drawing the rest from reference TRBV14 and TRBJ2-3, the complete variable domain is EAGVTQFPSHSVIEKGQTVTLRCDPISGHDNLYWYRRVMGKEIKFLLHFVKESKQDESGMPNNRFLAERTGGTYSTLKVQPAELEDSGVYFCASSQNAGGTQYFGPGTRLTVL.

This clone has more than one count but fewer than ten. Other DNA variants within this sample encode the same CDR3. The chain combines TRBV6-4 with TRBJ1-1; perhaps TRBD1 as D (6 bases). Germline CDR1 and CDR2: MRHNA and SNTAGT. The V and J ends lost 2 bases and 3 bases respectively, with 7 bases between them. This CDR3 is 13 amino acids long. The CDR3 DNA reads as TGTGCCAGCAGTGACGGGGGCGACACTGAAGCTTTCTTT. This gives the protein CASSDGGDTEAFF.

This chain joins TRBV4-2 and TRBJ1-4, with D maybe TRBD1 (5 bases). From germline, CDR1 is LGHNA and CDR2 YNFKEQ. CDR3 length: 17 amino acids. The V end lost 5 bases, the J end lost 0 bases, and 16 bases lay between the germline ends. CDR3 sequence: CASSSSVRGATNEKLFF. The CDR3 nucleotides read TGTGCCAGCAGCTCGTCGGTTCGGGGGGCAACTAATGAAAAACTGTTTTTT.

The gene calls are TRBV11-2 and TRBJ2-7; no reliable D call. This CDR3 comprises 18 residues. Germline assignment: CDR1 SGHAT and CDR2 FQNNGV. Between the trimmed V and J ends, which lost 0 bases and 0 bases, there was a span of 18 bases. The DNA for the CDR3 is TGTGCCAGCAGCTTAGATACCGCGACGGGCCCGTACTCCTACGAGCAGTACTTC. Translation: CASSLDTATGPYSYEQYF. The full variable domain, with the rest looked up from reference TRBV11-2 and TRBJ2-7, is EAGVAQSPRYKIIEKRQSVAFWCNPISGHATLYWYQQILGQGPKLLIQFQNNGVVDDSQLPKDRFSAERLKGVDSTLKIQPAKLEDSAVYLCASSLDTATGPYSYEQYFGPGTRLTVT.

The CDR3 is CASSFRVSYGYTF. DNA for the CDR3: TGTGCCAGCAGCTTCAGGGTATCCTATGGCTACACCTTC. This rearrangement joins TRBV11-2 to TRBJ1-2; D perhaps matches TRBD1 (5 bases). V was clipped by 3 bases and J by 4 bases, with 9 bases between them. The germline V gene encodes CDR1 SGHAT and CDR2 FQNNGV. This CDR3 spans 13 amino acids.

The J gene is TRBJ1-1, the V gene TRBV6-1, with D possibly TRBD1 on 6 matching bases. This CDR3 is built from 14 residues. Trimming took 10 bases from V and 1 from J, leaving 16 bases between them. Germline CDR1 reads MNHNS; CDR2 reads SASEGT. This chain's CDR3 is CAIQGGGANTEAFF. The DNA for the CDR3 is TGTGCCATCCAAGGGGGGGGCGCGAACACTGAAGCTTTCTTT.

J is TRBJ2-3 and V is TRBV30; possibly TRBD2 for D (6 bases). CDR3 length: 14 residues. V was clipped by 6 bases and J by 1 base, with 14 bases between them. The V gene's germline CDR1 is GTSNPN and CDR2 SVGIG (reference sequence). The CDR3 sequence is CACASWGGTDTQYF. CDR3 bases: TGTGCCTGCGCTTCGTGGGGGGGCACAGATACGCAGTATTTT.

The chain combines TRBV14 with TRBJ2-5; tentatively, D is TRBD1 (5 bases). Trimming took off 0 bases at V and 4 bases at J, with 12 bases between the two ends. This CDR3 has 15 residues. Germline lookup yields CDR1 SGHDN and CDR2 FVKESK. CDR3 sequence (DNA): TGTGCCAGCAGCCAAGAGGGGCGCGGAGTAGAGACCCAGTACTTC. This gives the protein CASSQEGRGVETQYF.